What follows are 3 T cell receptor beta chains derived from one specimen sequenced in a study of regulatory T cells in long-lasting Graves disease (TCRdb year 2021). The sample's time point label, decoded: newly diagnosed GD, antithyroid drugs for less than 3 months. For both TCR sequencing and RNA sequencing, RNA was extracted from PBMCs in TRIzol. The library relied on multiplex PCR. The sequencer was an Illumina HiSeq 4000. To build TCR beta libraries, CDR3 regions were amplified by Arm-PCR using iRepertoire HTBI primers. The public reads were reprocessed in TCRdb via fastp at Q25 and MiXCR, keeping in-frame beta chains. Rows are combined by CDR3 protein, so each entry shows the most common genes and DNA. Within this sample are hundreds of thousands of distinct CDR3 sequences, with about 15% of them counted one time only. Together, the top ten hold under 20% of the sample. The sample was also reused in another study, on T cells in Graves' hyperthyroidism and ophthalmopathy.

The material sequenced was peripheral blood mononuclear cells (PBMCs), taken at new diagnosis, from a patient treated with antithyroid drugs. These receptors all come from a woman aged 30 to 39 with Graves disease. Donor details come from another sample of the same person, matched by shared clones.

This clonotype was seen a few times. The chain has TRBV7-9 and TRBJ1-2; D gene uncertain. The CDR3 length is 14 residues. CDR1 is SEHNR and CDR2 is FQNEAQ in the germline V gene (reference sequence). Trimming removed 1 base at V and 3 bases at J, with 9 bases between. This CDR3 reads CASSLGRWDYGYTF. The CDR3 DNA follows: TGTGCCAGCAGCTTAGGCCGCTGGGACTATGGCTACACCTTC. The whole variable domain, filled in from reference TRBV7-9 and TRBJ1-2, reads DTGVSQNPRHKITKRGQNVTFRCDPISEHNRLYWYRQTLGQGPEFLTYFQNEAQLEKSRLLSDRFSAERPKGSFSTLEIQRTEQGDSAMYLCASSLGRWDYGYTFGSGTRLTVV.

This clonotype was observed a handful of times. The rearrangement uses TRBV5-1 and TRBJ2-2; D unresolved. This CDR3 comprises 14 residues. Germline V gene lookup returns CDR1 SGHRS and CDR2 YFSETQ. The V end was cut by 4 bases, the J end by 5 bases, with 12 bases between. This CDR3 is CASSPPSATGELFF. The CDR3 DNA is TGCGCCAGCAGCCCCCCTTCGGCGACCGGGGAGCTGTTTTTT.

V is TRBV5-6 and J is TRBJ1-4; tentative D call: TRBD1 (5 bases). The V gene's germline CDR1 is SGHDT and CDR2 YYEEEE. There are 16 residues in the CDR3. V lost 2 bases to trimming and J lost 3 bases, with 14 bases between them. CDR3 amino acids: CASSFQARVPNEKLFF. CDR3 coding DNA: TGTGCCAGCAGCTTCCAGGCCAGGGTTCCTAATGAAAAACTGTTTTTT.